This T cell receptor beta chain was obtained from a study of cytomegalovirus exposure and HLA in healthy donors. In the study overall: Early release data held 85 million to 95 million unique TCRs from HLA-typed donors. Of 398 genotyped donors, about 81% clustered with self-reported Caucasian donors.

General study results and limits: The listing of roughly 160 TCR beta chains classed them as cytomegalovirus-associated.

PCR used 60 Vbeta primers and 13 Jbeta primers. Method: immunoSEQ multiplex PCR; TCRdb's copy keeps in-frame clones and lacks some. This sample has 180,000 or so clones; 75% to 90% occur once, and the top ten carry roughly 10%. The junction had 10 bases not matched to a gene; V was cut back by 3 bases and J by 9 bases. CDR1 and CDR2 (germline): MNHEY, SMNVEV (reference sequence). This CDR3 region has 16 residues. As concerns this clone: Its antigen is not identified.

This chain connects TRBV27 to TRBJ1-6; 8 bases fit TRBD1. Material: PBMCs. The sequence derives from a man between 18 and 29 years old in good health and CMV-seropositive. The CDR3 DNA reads TGTGCCAGCAGTTTCCTACCGGGACAGGAAACTTCACCCCTCCACTTT. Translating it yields CASSFLPGQETSPLHF.